This T cell receptor beta chain was sequenced in a study of T-cell memory formation after mild COVID-19. TCRdb reprocessed the 5' RACE reads with MiXCR, giving one entry per CDR3 protein. The sample shows fewer than 350,000 distinct CDR3 sequences, approximately 16% of them seen only once. CDR3 length: 13 residues. V lost 3 bases and J 6 bases, leaving 6 bases between the germline ends. The germline V gene has CDR1 KGHSH and CDR2 LQKENI. Sequenced input: PBMCs or a T cell subset sorted from them (not recorded which). The clonotype was recovered from a man between 18 and 29 years old who had mild COVID-19 (a few samples of this study predate the infection). Cell type and time point are not known. The chain is built from TRBV18 and TRBJ1-6, with no clear D. The CDR3 region is CASSPNPNSPLHF. The CDR3 DNA reads TGTGCCAGCTCACCGAACCCTAATTCACCCCTCCACTTT.